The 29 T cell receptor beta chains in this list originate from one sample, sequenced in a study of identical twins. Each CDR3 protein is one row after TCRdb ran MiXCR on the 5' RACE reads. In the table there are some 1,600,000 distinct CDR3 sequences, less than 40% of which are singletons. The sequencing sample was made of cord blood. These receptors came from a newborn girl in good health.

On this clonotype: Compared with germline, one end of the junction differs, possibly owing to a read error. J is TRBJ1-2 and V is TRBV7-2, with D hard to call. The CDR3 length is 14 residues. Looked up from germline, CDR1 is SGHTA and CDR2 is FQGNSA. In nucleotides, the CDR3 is TGTGCCAGCAGCTTAGCGGGGATTCACTACGGCTACACCTTC. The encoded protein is CASSLAGIHYGYTF.

Written as DNA, the CDR3 is TGTGCCAGCACCCGGGAATCTGGGGCCAACGTCCTGACTTTC. The encoded protein is CASTRESGANVLTF. This chain connects TRBV6-1 to TRBJ2-6; TRBD2 is a possible D gene (5 bases). This CDR3 is built from 14 residues. Trimming left V 7 bases short and J 1 base short, with 8 bases between. The germline V gene encodes CDR1 MNHNS and CDR2 SASEGT.

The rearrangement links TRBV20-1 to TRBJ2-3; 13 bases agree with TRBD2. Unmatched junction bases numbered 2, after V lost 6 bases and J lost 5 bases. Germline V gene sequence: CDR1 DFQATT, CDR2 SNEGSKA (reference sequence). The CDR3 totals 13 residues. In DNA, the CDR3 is TGCAGTGCCGGGACTAGCGGGAAAGATACGCAGTATTTT. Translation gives CSAGTSGKDTQYF.

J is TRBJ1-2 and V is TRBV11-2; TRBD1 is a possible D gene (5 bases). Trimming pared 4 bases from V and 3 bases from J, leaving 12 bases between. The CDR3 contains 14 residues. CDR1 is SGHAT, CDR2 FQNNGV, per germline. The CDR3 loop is CASSWGPTYYGYTF. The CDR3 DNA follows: TGTGCCAGCAGCTGGGGACCGACCTACTATGGCTACACCTTC.

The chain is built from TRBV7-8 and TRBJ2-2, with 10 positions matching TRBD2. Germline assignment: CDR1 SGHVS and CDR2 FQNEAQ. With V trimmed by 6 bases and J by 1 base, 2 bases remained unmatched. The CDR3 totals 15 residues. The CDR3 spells CASRLAGMNTGELFF. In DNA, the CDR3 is TGTGCCAGCAGACTAGCGGGGATGAACACCGGGGAGCTGTTTTTT.

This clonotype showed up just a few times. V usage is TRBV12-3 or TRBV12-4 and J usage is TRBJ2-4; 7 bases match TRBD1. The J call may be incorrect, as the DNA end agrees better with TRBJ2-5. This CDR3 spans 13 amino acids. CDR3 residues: CASSSRQGETQYF. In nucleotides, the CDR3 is TGTGCCAGCAGTTCCCGACAGGGAGAGACCCAGTACTTC.

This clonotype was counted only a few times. CDR3 residues: CSAQKGFGGTDTQYF. The DNA of the CDR3 is TGCAGTGCCCAAAAGGGGTTCGGGGGCACAGATACGCAGTATTTT. This chain uses TRBV20-1 with TRBJ2-3, with D perhaps matching TRBD1 or TRBD2 (5 bases each). This CDR3 contains 15 residues. Germline CDR1 reads DFQATT; CDR2 reads SNEGSKA (reference sequence). V dropped 6 bases and J dropped 1 base, with 17 bases sitting between them.

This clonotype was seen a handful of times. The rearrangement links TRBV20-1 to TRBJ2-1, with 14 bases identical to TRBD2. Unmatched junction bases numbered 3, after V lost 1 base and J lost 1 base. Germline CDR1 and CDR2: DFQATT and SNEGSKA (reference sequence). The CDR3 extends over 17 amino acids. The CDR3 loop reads CSARGGTSGSSYNEQFF. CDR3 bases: TGCAGTGCTAGAGGGGGGACTAGCGGGAGTTCCTACAATGAGCAGTTCTTC.

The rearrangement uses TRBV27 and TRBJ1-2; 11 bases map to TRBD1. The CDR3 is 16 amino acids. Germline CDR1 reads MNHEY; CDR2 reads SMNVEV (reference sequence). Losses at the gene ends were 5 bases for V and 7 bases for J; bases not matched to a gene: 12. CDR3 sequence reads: CASSNAWTGGLGGYTF. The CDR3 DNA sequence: TGTGCCAGCAGTAACGCCTGGACAGGGGGCCTGGGTGGCTACACCTTC.

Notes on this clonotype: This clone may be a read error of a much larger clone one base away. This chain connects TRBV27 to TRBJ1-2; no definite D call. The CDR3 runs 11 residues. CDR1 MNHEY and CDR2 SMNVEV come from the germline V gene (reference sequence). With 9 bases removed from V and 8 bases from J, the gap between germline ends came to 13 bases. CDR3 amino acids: CASSRRDGYTF. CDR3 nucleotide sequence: TGTGCCAGTTCCAGGAGAGACGGCTACACCTTC.

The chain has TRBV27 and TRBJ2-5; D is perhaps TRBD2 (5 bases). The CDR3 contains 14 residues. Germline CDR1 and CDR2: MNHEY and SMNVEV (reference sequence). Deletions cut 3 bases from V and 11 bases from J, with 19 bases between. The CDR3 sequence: CASSLLEGYNEQYF. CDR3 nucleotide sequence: TGTGCCAGCAGTTTGCTAGAGGGCTACAATGAGCAGTACTTC.

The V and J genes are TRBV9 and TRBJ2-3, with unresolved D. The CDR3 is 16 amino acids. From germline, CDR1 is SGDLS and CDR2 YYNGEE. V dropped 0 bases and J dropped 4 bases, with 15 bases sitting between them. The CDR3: CASSVALTGPADTQYF. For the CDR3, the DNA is TGTGCCAGCAGCGTAGCTTTGACGGGCCCGGCAGATACGCAGTATTTT. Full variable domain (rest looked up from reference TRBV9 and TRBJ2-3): DSGVTQTPKHLITATGQRVTLRCSPRSGDLSVYWYQQSLDQGLQFLIQYYNGEERAKGNILERFSAQQFPDLHSELNLSSLELGDSALYFCASSVALTGPADTQYFGPGTRLTVL.

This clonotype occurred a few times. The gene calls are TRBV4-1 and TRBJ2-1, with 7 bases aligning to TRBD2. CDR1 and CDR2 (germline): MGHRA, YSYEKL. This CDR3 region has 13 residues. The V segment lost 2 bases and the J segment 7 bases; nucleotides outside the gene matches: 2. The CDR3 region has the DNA TGCGCCAGCAGCCAAACACTAGCGAATGAGCAGTTCTTC. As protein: CASSQTLANEQFF.

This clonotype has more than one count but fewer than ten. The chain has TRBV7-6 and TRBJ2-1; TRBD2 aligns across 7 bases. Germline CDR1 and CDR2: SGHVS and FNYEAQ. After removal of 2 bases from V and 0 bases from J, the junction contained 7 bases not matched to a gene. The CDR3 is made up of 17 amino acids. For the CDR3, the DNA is TGTGCCAGCAGCTTACGCACGGGGGGATACTCCTACAATGAGCAGTTCTTC. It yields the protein CASSLRTGGYSYNEQFF. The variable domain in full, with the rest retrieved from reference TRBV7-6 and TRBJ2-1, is GAGVSQSPRYKVTKRGQDVALRCDPISGHVSLYWYRQALGQGPEFLTYFNYEAQQDKSGLPNDRFSAERPEGSISTLTIQRTEQRDSAMYRCASSLRTGGYSYNEQFFGPGTRLTVL.

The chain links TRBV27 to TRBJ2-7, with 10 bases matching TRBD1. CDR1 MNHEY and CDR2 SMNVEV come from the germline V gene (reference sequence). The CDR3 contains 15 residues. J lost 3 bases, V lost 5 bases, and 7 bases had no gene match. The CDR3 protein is CASSPVWTGGYEQYF. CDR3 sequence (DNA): TGTGCCAGCAGTCCCGTTTGGACAGGGGGCTACGAGCAGTACTTC.

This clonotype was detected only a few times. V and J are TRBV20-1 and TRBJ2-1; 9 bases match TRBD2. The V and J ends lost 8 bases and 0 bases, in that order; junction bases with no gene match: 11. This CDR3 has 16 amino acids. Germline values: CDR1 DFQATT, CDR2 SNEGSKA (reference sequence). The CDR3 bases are TGCAGTACCCGCTCGCTAGCGGGATCCTCCTACAATGAGCAGTTCTTC. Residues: CSTRSLAGSSYNEQFF.

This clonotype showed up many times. CDR3 loop: CASSQVGAGVRGEQFF. In nucleotides, the CDR3 is TGTGCCAGCAGCCAAGTTGGAGCGGGGGTCCGTGGTGAGCAGTTCTTC. The chain uses TRBV4-2 and TRBJ2-1, with TRBD2 matching over 8 bases. CDR1 is LGHNA and CDR2 is YNFKEQ in the germline V gene. Unmatched junction bases numbered 11, after V lost 1 base and J lost 9 bases. This CDR3 spans 16 amino acids.

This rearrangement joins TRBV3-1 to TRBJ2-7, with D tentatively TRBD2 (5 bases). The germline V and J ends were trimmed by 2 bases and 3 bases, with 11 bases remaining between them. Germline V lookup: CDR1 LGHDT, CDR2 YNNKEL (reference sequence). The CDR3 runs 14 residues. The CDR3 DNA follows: TGTGCCAGCAGCCAAATCCCCCGGGACTACGAGCAGTACTTC. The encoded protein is CASSQIPRDYEQYF.

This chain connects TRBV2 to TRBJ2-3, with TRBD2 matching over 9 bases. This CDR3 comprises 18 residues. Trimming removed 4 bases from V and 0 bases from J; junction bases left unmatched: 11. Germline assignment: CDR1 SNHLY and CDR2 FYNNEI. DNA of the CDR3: TGTGCCAGCAGTGGCCCAATCCTAGCGGGGCGGAGCACAGATACGCAGTATTTT. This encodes CASSGPILAGRSTDTQYF.

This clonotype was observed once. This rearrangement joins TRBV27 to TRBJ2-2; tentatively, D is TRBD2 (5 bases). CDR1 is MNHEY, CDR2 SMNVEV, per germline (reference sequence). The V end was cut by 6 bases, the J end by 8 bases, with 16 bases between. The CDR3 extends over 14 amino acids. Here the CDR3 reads CASRIGGYGGELFF. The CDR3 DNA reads TGTGCCAGCAGGATCGGAGGTTATGGAGGGGAGCTGTTTTTT.

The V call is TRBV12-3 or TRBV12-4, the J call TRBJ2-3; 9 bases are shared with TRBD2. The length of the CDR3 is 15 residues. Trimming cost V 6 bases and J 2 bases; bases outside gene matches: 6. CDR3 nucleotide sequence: TGTGCCAGCAGGGTAGCGGGGGAGCCCACAGATACGCAGTATTTT. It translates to CASRVAGEPTDTQYF.

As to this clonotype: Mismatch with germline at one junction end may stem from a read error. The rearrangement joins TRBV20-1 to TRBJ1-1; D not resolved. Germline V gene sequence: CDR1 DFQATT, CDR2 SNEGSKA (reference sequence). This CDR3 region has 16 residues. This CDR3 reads CSTRDPREGLNTEAFF. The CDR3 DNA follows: TGCAGTACTAGAGATCCGAGGGAGGGATTGAACACTGAAGCTTTCTTT.

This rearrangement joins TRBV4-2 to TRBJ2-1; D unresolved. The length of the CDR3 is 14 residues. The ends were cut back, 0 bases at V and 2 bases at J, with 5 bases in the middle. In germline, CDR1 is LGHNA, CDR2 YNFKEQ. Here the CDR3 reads CASSQDSPYNEQFF. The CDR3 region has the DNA TGTGCCAGCAGCCAAGATAGCCCCTACAATGAGCAGTTCTTC.

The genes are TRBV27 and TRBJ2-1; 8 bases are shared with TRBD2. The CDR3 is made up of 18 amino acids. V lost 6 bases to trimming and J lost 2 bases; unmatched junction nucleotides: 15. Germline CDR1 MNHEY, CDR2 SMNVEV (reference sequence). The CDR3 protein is CASSLSGLAGPTYNEQFF. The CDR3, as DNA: TGTGCCAGCAGCCTCTCGGGTCTAGCGGGCCCAACCTACAATGAGCAGTTCTTC.

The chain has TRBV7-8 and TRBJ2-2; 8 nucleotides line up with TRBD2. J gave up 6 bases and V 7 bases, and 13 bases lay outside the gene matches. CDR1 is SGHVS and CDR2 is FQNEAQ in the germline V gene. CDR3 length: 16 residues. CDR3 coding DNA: TGTGCCAGCAACGTTAGACCCGGGACTAGGCCCGGGGAGCTGTTTTTT. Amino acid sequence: CASNVRPGTRPGELFF.

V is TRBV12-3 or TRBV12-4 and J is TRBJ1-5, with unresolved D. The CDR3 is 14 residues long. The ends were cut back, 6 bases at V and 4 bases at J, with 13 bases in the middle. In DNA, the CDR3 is TGTGCCAGCAGCGTAGAAGACGGGAATCAGCCCCAGCATTTT. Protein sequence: CASSVEDGNQPQHF.

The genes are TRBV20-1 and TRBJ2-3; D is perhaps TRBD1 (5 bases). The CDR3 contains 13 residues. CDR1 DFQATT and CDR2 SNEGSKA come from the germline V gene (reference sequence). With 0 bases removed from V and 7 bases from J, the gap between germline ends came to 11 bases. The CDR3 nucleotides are TGCAGTGCTAGAGAAGCTGCAGGGAATACGCAGTATTTT. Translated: CSAREAAGNTQYF.

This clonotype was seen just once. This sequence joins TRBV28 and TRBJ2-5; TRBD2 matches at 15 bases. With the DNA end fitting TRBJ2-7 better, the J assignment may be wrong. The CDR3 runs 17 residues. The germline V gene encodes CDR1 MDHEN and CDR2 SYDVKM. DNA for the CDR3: TGTGCCAGCAAACGGACTAGCGGGAGGGCCCATGTGTCCGAGCAGTACTTC. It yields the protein CASKRTSGRAHVSEQYF.

CDR3 amino acids: CASSQPHEKLFF. Written as DNA, the CDR3 is TGCGCCAGCAGCCAACCCCATGAAAAACTGTTTTTT. The rearrangement uses TRBV4-1 and TRBJ1-4, with no clear D. V lost 2 bases, J lost 6 bases, and 4 bases lay in between. CDR1 is MGHRA and CDR2 is YSYEKL in the germline V gene. The CDR3 contains 12 residues.